The source of this T cell receptor (beta chain) is a study of blood T cell repertoires in COVID-19. Study-level background: Spain, Italy and the United States supplied samples that represented acute and convalescent COVID-19. T cells, B-cell-depleted T cells, or PBMCs supplied cDNA or gDNA.

In the original analysis: Estimation of nucleated cell counts relied on the amplification of reference gene primers. The protocol was immunoSEQ multiplex PCR, while the TCRdb copy is restricted to in-frame clones and leaves out a portion. V and J calls and clone size are as listed in that table; D and trimming were resolved from the DNA. This sample has 90,000 to 130,000 clones; roughly 86% occur once, and the top ten carry around 4.6%. This TCR came from a man aged 40-50 years with acute or convalescent COVID-19. The sequenced sample was peripheral blood.

Written as DNA, the CDR3 is TGTGCCAGCAGCTTTCCCCGTACAGGAGAAGCTTTCTTT. This translates into CASSFPRTGEAFF. The chain employs TRBV7-9 and TRBJ1-1, with a possible D match to TRBD1 (5 bases). In germline, CDR1 is SEHNR, CDR2 FQNEAQ (reference sequence). Trimming shortened V by 3 bases and J by 8 bases, and 13 bases separated the two germline ends. This CDR3 contains 13 residues.